This record concerns one T cell receptor (beta chain) sequence. CDR1 is MGHRA and CDR2 is YSYEKL in the germline V gene. V dropped 3 bases and J dropped 6; count of bases not matched to a gene: 7. The length of the CDR3 is 15 residues. Time point meaning: pretreatment peripheral blood. Patients' cancers were locally advanced or metastatic urothelial carcinomas. Spike-ins of synthetic TCR analog templates went into each PCR. Only in-frame clones appear in the TCRdb table, and some are missing; sequencing was by immunoSEQ multiplex PCR. The sample records approximately 51,000 clones, roughly 84% being singletons. The data originate from a study of PD-L1 blockade in urothelial cancer. About the research overall: The authors examined blood 3 weeks (second dose) and 6 weeks after treatment start. Typically, measured as a median, blood samples had 150,000 or so T cells.

This specimen consisted of PBMCs, obtained around atezolizumab (anti-PD-L1) treatment. This receptor was identified in a man aged 60 to 69 with urothelial cancer. This chain links TRBV4-1 with TRBJ2-2, with 7 nucleotides matching TRBD1. The CDR3 reads CASSQSDREAGELFF. The CDR3 nucleotides are TGCGCCAGCAGCCAGTCCGACAGGGAAGCCGGGGAGCTGTTTTTT.